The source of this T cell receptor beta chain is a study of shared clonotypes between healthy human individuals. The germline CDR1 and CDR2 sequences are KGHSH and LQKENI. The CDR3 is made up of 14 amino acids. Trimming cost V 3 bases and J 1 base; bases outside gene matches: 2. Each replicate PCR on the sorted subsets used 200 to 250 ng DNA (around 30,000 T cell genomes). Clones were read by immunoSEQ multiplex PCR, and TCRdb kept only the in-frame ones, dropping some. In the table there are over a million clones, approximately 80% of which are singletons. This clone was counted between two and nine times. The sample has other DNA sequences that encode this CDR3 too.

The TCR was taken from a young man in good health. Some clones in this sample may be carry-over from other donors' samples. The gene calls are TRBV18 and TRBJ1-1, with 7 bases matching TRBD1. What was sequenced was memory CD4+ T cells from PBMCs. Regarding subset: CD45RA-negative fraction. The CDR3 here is CASSPGQRNTEAFF. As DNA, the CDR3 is TGTGCCAGCTCACCGGGACAGAGGAACACTGAAGCTTTCTTT.